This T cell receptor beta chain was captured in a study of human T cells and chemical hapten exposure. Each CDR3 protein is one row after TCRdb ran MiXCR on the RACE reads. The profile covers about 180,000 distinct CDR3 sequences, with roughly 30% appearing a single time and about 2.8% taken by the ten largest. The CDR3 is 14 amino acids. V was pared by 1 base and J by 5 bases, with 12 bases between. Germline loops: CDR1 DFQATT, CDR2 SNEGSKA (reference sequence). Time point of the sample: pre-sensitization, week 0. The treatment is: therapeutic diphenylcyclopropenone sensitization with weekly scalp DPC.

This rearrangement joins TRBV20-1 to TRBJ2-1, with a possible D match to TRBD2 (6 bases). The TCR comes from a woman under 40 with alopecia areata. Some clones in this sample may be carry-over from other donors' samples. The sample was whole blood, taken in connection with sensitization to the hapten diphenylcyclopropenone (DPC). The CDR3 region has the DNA TGCAGTGCTAGAGGCACTAGCTTTGACAATGAGCAGTTCTTC. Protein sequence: CSARGTSFDNEQFF.